These T cell receptor beta chains were read from a single sample in a study of blood T cells in healthy people across ages. TCRdb re-called the 5' RACE reads with MiXCR, one entry per CDR3 protein. This table has approximately 760,000 distinct CDR3 sequences, around 25% appearing once. In addition, the sample was reused for a study of T cells of mothers and their children.

Sequencing was performed on blood. These receptors came from a boy aged 5-17 years in good health. Both conserved end residues are part of each CDR3. D genes are given only for firm matches. Size is omitted from some rows. Given values are once, few, many or a class for expanded clones.

clone size	J gene	D gene	V gene	CDR3 DNA	CDR3 protein
.	TRBJ2-5	.	TRBV9	TGTGCCAGCAGCCCCCCAGATGGCCAAGAGACCCAGTACTTC	CASSPPDGQETQYF
.	TRBJ2-1	TRBD2	TRBV28	TGTGCCAGCAGCCCCCTAGCGGGCGGTGCCAATGAGCAGTTCTTC	CASSPLAGGANEQFF
few	TRBJ2-2	TRBD1	TRBV4-1	TGCGCCAGCAGCCAAGACGTGACAGGGCCCCTCGGGGAGCTGTTTTTT	CASSQDVTGPLGELFF
.	TRBJ2-6	TRBD1	TRBV6-2/TRBV6-3	TGTGCCAGCAGTTCCGTCCCGGGACAGGGAATAGGGGCCAACGTCCTGACTTTC	CASSSVPGQGIGANVLTF
few	TRBJ2-5	TRBD2	TRBV20-1	TGCAGTGCTAGGGCTAGCGGGAGGCCCACCGCCCAAGAGACCCAGTACTTC	CSARASGRPTAQETQYF
.	TRBJ2-1	TRBD2	TRBV7-3	TGTGCCAGCAGCTTAATAGCGGGCAACTACAATGAGCAGTTCTTC	CASSLIAGNYNEQFF
few	TRBJ2-7	.	TRBV5-1	TGCGCCAGCAGCCTGGACTCGGACACCAACGAGCAGTACTTC	CASSLDSDTNEQYF
few	TRBJ1-2	.	TRBV5-6	TGTGCCAGCAACCAGGACAGTGGATATGGCTACACCTTC	CASNQDSGYGYTF
few	TRBJ2-1	.	TRBV7-9	TGTGCCAGCAGCTTAAGGTTCAACAATGAGCAGTTCTTC	CASSLRFNNEQFF
.	TRBJ2-1	TRBD2	TRBV5-1	TGCGCCAGCAGCTTGGCCGACGGGGGGGCCTACAATGAGCAGTTCTTC	CASSLADGGAYNEQFF
.	TRBJ1-2	TRBD1	TRBV25-1	TGTGCCAGCAGTGAACAGGGGGCCTATGGCTACACCTTC	CASSEQGAYGYTF
.	TRBJ1-2	.	TRBV19	TGTGCCAGTAGTATATGGGGGGCCGGGGCCCACTATGGCTACACCTTC	CASSIWGAGAHYGYTF
.	TRBJ2-5	TRBD2	TRBV5-1	TGCGCCAGCAGCATGGGACTAGCGGGCGACAATGAGCAGCTCTTC	CASSMGLAGDNEQLF
.	TRBJ2-3	.	TRBV12-3/TRBV12-4	TGTGCCAGCAGGCCACCTGGAGATACGCAGTATTTT	CASRPPGDTQYF
few	TRBJ2-1	TRBD2	TRBV7-9	TGTGCCAGCAGCATATTCCAACTAGCGGGGTCCTACAATGAGCGGTTCTTC	CASSIFQLAGSYNERFF
.	TRBJ2-7	TRBD1	TRBV4-1	TGCGCCAGCAGCCCTACGGGACAGGTGACCTACGAGCAGTACTTC	CASSPTGQVTYEQYF
.	TRBJ2-5	.	TRBV29-1	TGCAGCGTTGAAAAAAGCGCAATGAGGGAAGAGACCCAGTACTTC	CSVEKSAMREETQYF
.	TRBJ2-7	.	TRBV6-2/TRBV6-3	TGTGCCAGCAGTTATTTCCTCTACGAGCAGTACTTC	CASSYFLYEQYF
.	TRBJ1-5	.	TRBV7-3	TGTACCAGCAGCTCCCAGTCCAGCAAGCAGCCCCAGCATTTT	CTSSSQSSKQPQHF
many	TRBJ2-7	TRBD2	TRBV7-9	TGTGCCAGCAGCCCAACCGGGACTAGCGGCTACGAGCAGTACTTC	CASSPTGTSGYEQYF
few	TRBJ2-1	TRBD2	TRBV9	TGTGCCAGCAGCGTAGGCCGTAGCGGGACCTACAATGAGCAGTTCTTC	CASSVGRSGTYNEQFF
few	TRBJ2-1	.	TRBV28	TGTGCCAGCAGTTTAAGAATAAACAATGAGCAGTTCTTC	CASSLRINNEQFF
.	TRBJ2-6	.	TRBV6-2/TRBV6-3	TGTGCCAGCAGGCAATGGGGGTCTGGGGCCAACGTCCTGACTTTC	CASRQWGSGANVLTF
.	TRBJ1-5	.	TRBV29-1	TGCAGCGTTGAAGATCAGCCCAATCAGCCCCAGCATTTT	CSVEDQPNQPQHF
few	TRBJ2-7	.	TRBV20-1	TGCAGTGCTAGGATCGCAGCTTCCTACGAGCAGTACTTC	CSARIAASYEQYF
few	TRBJ2-7	.	TRBV29-1	TGCAGCGTTGAGCGGGATAGCGAGCAGTACTTC	CSVERDSEQYF
.	TRBJ2-4	.	TRBV6-2/TRBV6-3	TGTGCCAGCAGCATAAGCCTTGGTCGGGGGACCAAAAACATTCAGTACTTC	CASSISLGRGTKNIQYF
few	TRBJ2-7	.	TRBV7-2	TGTGCCAGCAGCTTCGGGGGACACTACGAGCAGTACTTC	CASSFGGHYEQYF
few	TRBJ1-6	TRBD1	TRBV28	TGTGCCAGCAGTTTCCCGAGGGACAGGGGTTCATCACCCCTCCACTTT	CASSFPRDRGSSPLHF
once	TRBJ2-7	TRBD1	TRBV5-1	TGCGCCAGCAGCTTGTACCCCCGGGGTCAGGGGGCAATAGGGGGCTCCTACGAGCAGTACTTC	CASSLYPRGQGAIGGSYEQYF
few	TRBJ1-2	TRBD1	TRBV20-1	TGCAGTGCTAGCACGGGACAGGGTAGAGGCTACACCTTC	CSASTGQGRGYTF
few	TRBJ2-7	.	TRBV7-2	TGTGCCAGCAGCTTAGTCAAGGGCTCTTACGAGCAGTACTTC	CASSLVKGSYEQYF
.	TRBJ2-7	TRBD2	TRBV3-1	TGTGCCAGCAGCCAAAGCGGGACCTCCTACGAGCAGTACTTC	CASSQSGTSYEQYF